The 26 T cell receptor beta chains reported below all come from one sample, sequenced in a study of neurological immune-mediated disorders. TCRdb used MiXCR to reprocess the 5' RACE reads, holding one entry per CDR3 protein. The data show tens of thousands of distinct CDR3 sequences, with about 13% seen just once and over 0.95% held by the top ten. Sample: PBMCs. The receptors derive from a female donor in good health.

This clonotype was observed at least ten times. CDR3 sequence reads: CASSPRTSGKGETQYF. As DNA, the CDR3 is TGTGCCAGCAGCCCTCGGACTAGCGGAAAGGGGGAGACCCAGTACTTC. V and J are TRBV11-2 and TRBJ2-5; 10 nucleotides match TRBD2. V shed 5 bases, J shed 5 bases, and the junction held 11 bases outside the gene matches. This CDR3 comprises 16 residues. In germline, CDR1 is SGHAT, CDR2 FQNNGV.

This clonotype was counted ten times or more. The chain links TRBV7-9 to TRBJ2-3; D possibly corresponds to TRBD2 (6 bases). The length of the CDR3 is 15 residues. CDR1 is SEHNR and CDR2 is FQNEAQ in the germline V gene (reference sequence). V was cut by 4 bases and J by 0 bases, with 11 bases left in between. The DNA for the CDR3 is TGTGCCAGCAGCTCGTCCAGCGGGAGCACAGATACGCAGTATTTT. Its translation: CASSSSSGSTDTQYF. Supplemented by reference TRBV7-9 and TRBJ2-3, the full variable domain reads DTGVSQNPRHKITKRGQNVTFRCDPISEHNRLYWYRQTLGQGPEFLTYFQNEAQLEKSRLLSDRFSAERPKGSFSTLEIQRTEQGDSAMYLCASSSSSGSTDTQYFGPGTRLTVL.

This clonotype was recorded many times. A junction end diverges from the germline sequence, so it may reflect a read error. The V gene is TRBV7-7, the J gene TRBJ2-3; D call uncertain. Germline V gives CDR1 SSHAT, CDR2 FNYEAQ (reference sequence). The CDR3 loop spans 15 amino acids. The CDR3 loop reads CASSFSPTQTDTQYF. The CDR3 DNA reads as TGTGCTAGCAGTTTCAGCCCGACGCAGACAGATACGCAGTATTTT.

The sample holds many counts of this clonotype. The chain employs TRBV5-1 and TRBJ2-2, with 7 bases identical to TRBD2. CDR3 length equals 15 residues. Germline CDR1 SGHRS, CDR2 YFSETQ. V shed 0 bases and J 4 bases; nucleotides not matched to a gene: 3. Written as DNA, the CDR3 is TGCGCCAGCAGCTTGGAACTAGCGAGCACCGGGGAGCTGTTTTTT. Translated, it gives CASSLELASTGELFF.

In its sample, this clonotype was seen many times. V gene TRBV11-2 combines with J gene TRBJ1-1; TRBD1 matches at 8 bases. Germline CDR1 is SGHAT and CDR2 is FQNNGV. This CDR3 contains 16 residues. Trimming removed 2 bases from V and 5 bases from J; junction bases left unmatched: 10. Here the CDR3 DNA reads TGTGCCAGCAGCTTATATTACCAGGGGGCGCTGACTGAAGCTTTCTTT. Protein product: CASSLYYQGALTEAFF.

CDR3 amino acids: CSAGNRVNINEQFF. CDR3 nucleotide sequence: TGCAGTGCTGGTAACAGGGTGAATATCAATGAGCAGTTCTTC. The chain employs TRBV20-1 and TRBJ2-1; D perhaps matches TRBD1 (6 bases). Germline CDR1 DFQATT, CDR2 SNEGSKA (reference sequence). The V end lost 5 bases, the J end lost 6 bases, and 17 bases lay between the germline ends. The CDR3 is 14 residues long.

This clonotype has at least ten counts. The chain couples TRBV9 to TRBJ1-6; the match to TRBD1 covers 9 bases. The CDR3 loop spans 17 amino acids. J lost 9 bases, V lost 2 bases, and 12 bases had no gene match. CDR1 and CDR2 from the germline V gene are SGDLS and YYNGEE. This CDR3 is CASSVGLGGQGSSPLHF. In nucleotides, the CDR3 is TGTGCCAGCAGCGTGGGTCTGGGAGGACAGGGGAGTTCACCCCTCCACTTT. The full variable domain, with the rest looked up from reference TRBV9 and TRBJ1-6, is DSGVTQTPKHLITATGQRVTLRCSPRSGDLSVYWYQQSLDQGLQFLIQYYNGEERAKGNILERFSAQQFPDLHSELNLSSLELGDSALYFCASSVGLGGQGSSPLHFGNGTRLTVT.

Many counts were recorded for this clonotype. The chain has TRBV12-3 or TRBV12-4 and TRBJ2-2, with a tentative D call TRBD1 (6 bases). Deletions cut 6 bases from V and 2 bases from J, with 13 bases between. The CDR3 totals 15 residues. CDR3 protein: CASRLGTSNTGELFF. In DNA form, the CDR3 reads TGTGCCAGCAGGCTGGGGACAAGCAACACCGGGGAGCTGTTTTTT.

This clonotype was detected many times. V and J are TRBV5-1 and TRBJ2-2, with D perhaps TRBD1 (6 bases). Between the trimmed V and J ends, which lost 0 bases and 5 bases, there was a span of 14 bases. Germline CDR1 and CDR2: SGHRS and YFSETQ. The CDR3 consists of 16 residues. The CDR3 reads CASSLEGRGSTGELFF. CDR3 in DNA: TGCGCCAGCAGCTTGGAAGGCAGGGGCTCGACCGGGGAGCTGTTTTTT. The full variable domain, rest sourced from reference TRBV5-1 and TRBJ2-2, is KAGVTQTPRYLIKTRGQQVTLSCSPISGHRSVSWYQQTPGQGLQFLFEYFSETQRNKGNFPGRFSGRQFSNSRSEMNVSTLELGDSALYLCASSLEGRGSTGELFFGEGSRLTVL.

This clonotype has ten or more counts. This chain uses TRBV5-1 with TRBJ2-7; 7 bases fit TRBD1. Germline V gene sequence: CDR1 SGHRS, CDR2 YFSETQ. This CDR3 region has 17 residues. V lost 4 bases and J lost 0; bases outside the gene matches: 13. CDR3 sequence: CASSVITRGTSSYEQYF. The CDR3 DNA is TGCGCCAGCAGCGTCATCACCAGGGGGACCAGCTCCTACGAGCAGTACTTC.

The rearrangement links TRBV10-3 to TRBJ1-1; no definite D call. CDR1 is ENHRY, CDR2 SYGVKD, per germline. The length of the CDR3 is 12 residues. V lost 4 bases to trimming and J lost 2 bases, with 5 bases between them. The CDR3 here is CAISVENTEAFF. The CDR3 DNA is TGTGCCATCAGTGTGGAAAACACTGAAGCTTTCTTT.

Worth noting for this clonotype: A junction boundary mismatches the germline segment, possibly from a read error. CDR3 nucleotide sequence: TGTGCCAACAGCACCCGGACAGGGACTGAAAACACCATATATTTT. Amino acids: CANSTRTGTENTIYF. The chain is built from TRBV9 and TRBJ1-3; TRBD1 aligns across 8 bases. The CDR3 loop spans 15 amino acids. Germline CDR1 is SGDLS and CDR2 is YYNGEE.

There are many counts of this clonotype. V gene TRBV20-1 combines with J gene TRBJ1-1; 8 positions match TRBD1. J was trimmed by 4 bases and V by 3 bases; bases with no gene match: 4. Germline V gene lookup returns CDR1 DFQATT and CDR2 SNEGSKA (reference sequence). This CDR3 spans 13 amino acids. In DNA, the CDR3 is TGCAGTGCTAGTAGGCAGGGGGCCACTGAAGCTTTCTTT. Translating it yields CSASRQGATEAFF.

This clonotype was detected ten times or more. The V and J genes are TRBV5-1 and TRBJ2-2, with 12 nucleotides matching TRBD1. Germline V lookup: CDR1 SGHRS, CDR2 YFSETQ. The CDR3 covers 19 residues. Trimming at V came to 0 bases and at J to 1 base, leaving 7 bases not matched to a gene. The DNA for the CDR3 is TGCGCCAGCAGCTTGGCCTCGGGACAGGGGGCGCAGAACACCGGGGAGCTGTTTTTT. Its protein is CASSLASGQGAQNTGELFF.

This clonotype was picked up many times. The rearrangement joins TRBV7-9 to TRBJ1-1; D gene uncertain. From germline, CDR1 is SEHNR and CDR2 FQNEAQ (reference sequence). V was pared by 1 base and J by 11 bases, with 11 bases between. The CDR3 runs 12 residues. The CDR3 protein is CASSLEGIRAFF. Here the CDR3 DNA reads TGTGCCAGCAGCTTAGAGGGAATCCGCGCTTTCTTT.

The table lists this clonotype with many counts. The chain links TRBV5-1 to TRBJ2-1, with 9 bases matching TRBD1. The CDR3 consists of 14 residues. Germline V gene data show CDR1 as SGHRS and CDR2 as YFSETQ. The V segment lost 0 bases and the J segment 6 bases; nucleotides outside the gene matches: 1. CDR3 region: CASSLGTGVNEQFF. CDR3 coding DNA: TGCGCCAGCAGCTTGGGGACAGGGGTCAATGAGCAGTTCTTC. Looking up the rest from reference TRBV5-1 and TRBJ2-1 gives the full variable domain: KAGVTQTPRYLIKTRGQQVTLSCSPISGHRSVSWYQQTPGQGLQFLFEYFSETQRNKGNFPGRFSGRQFSNSRSEMNVSTLELGDSALYLCASSLGTGVNEQFFGPGTRLTVL.

This clonotype has a handful of counts. A read error may explain this, as a much larger clone is one base away. CDR3 in DNA: TGTGTCAGCAGCCCCCTCGGAGACTCCTACAATGAGCAGTTCTTC. Residues: CVSSPLGDSYNEQFF. This chain links TRBV7-2 with TRBJ2-1; the D is unclear. The CDR3 extends over 15 amino acids. CDR1 is SGHTA, CDR2 FQGNSA, per germline.

This clonotype came up many times. This rearrangement joins TRBV30 to TRBJ2-3; TRBD2 aligns across 7 bases. CDR3 length equals 13 residues. Germline V gene sequence: CDR1 GTSNPN, CDR2 SVGIG (reference sequence). The V and J ends lost 1 base and 9 bases, in that order; junction bases with no gene match: 7. The CDR3 protein is CAWSGHGTTTQYF. The DNA for the CDR3 is TGTGCCTGGAGTGGCCACGGGACTACCACGCAGTATTTT.

This clonotype was counted at least ten times. This chain links TRBV2 with TRBJ1-1; D uncertain. Germline CDR1 and CDR2: SNHLY and FYNNEI. This CDR3 is built from 12 residues. V lost 7 bases, J lost 0 bases, and 6 bases lay in between. The CDR3 protein is CASTELNTEAFF. CDR3 DNA: TGTGCCAGCACAGAACTGAACACTGAAGCTTTCTTT.

This clonotype was seen a handful of times. V and J are TRBV5-1 and TRBJ1-2; D is possibly TRBD1 (5 bases). The germline V gene encodes CDR1 SGHRS and CDR2 YFSETQ. The V gene lost 0 bases and the J gene lost 5 bases, with 11 bases spanning the gap. This CDR3 comprises 14 residues. CDR3 sequence reads: CASSLGQGPYGYTF. DNA of the CDR3: TGCGCCAGCAGCTTGGGGCAGGGACCTTATGGCTACACCTTC.

CDR3 protein: CASSFSPGTGTRTEAFF. The CDR3 DNA reads TGCGCCAGCAGCTTCAGTCCCGGGACAGGAACTCGCACTGAAGCTTTCTTT. The chain combines TRBV5-1 with TRBJ1-1, with 8 bases identical to TRBD1. Germline V gives CDR1 SGHRS, CDR2 YFSETQ. This CDR3 region has 17 residues. V was pared by 2 bases and J by 4 bases, with 13 bases of the junction left unmatched. Full variable domain (rest looked up from reference TRBV5-1 and TRBJ1-1): KAGVTQTPRYLIKTRGQQVTLSCSPISGHRSVSWYQQTPGQGLQFLFEYFSETQRNKGNFPGRFSGRQFSNSRSEMNVSTLELGDSALYLCASSFSPGTGTRTEAFFGQGTRLTVV.

This clonotype was recorded at least ten times. The chain employs TRBV12-3 or TRBV12-4 and TRBJ1-1, with D tentatively TRBD1 (5 bases). The CDR3 covers 12 residues. V dropped 5 bases and J dropped 4 bases, with 8 bases sitting between them. The CDR3 sequence is CASSPRGTEAFF. DNA of the CDR3: TGTGCCAGCAGTCCAAGGGGCACTGAAGCTTTCTTT.

This clonotype appeared many times. This chain joins TRBV5-1 and TRBJ2-5; D might be TRBD2 (5 bases). The CDR3 is 13 residues long. In germline, CDR1 is SGHRS, CDR2 YFSETQ. Trimming removed 4 bases at V and 2 bases at J, with 9 bases between. The CDR3 loop reads CASSIGLQETQYF. As DNA, the CDR3 is TGCGCCAGCAGCATCGGACTGCAAGAGACCCAGTACTTC.

This clonotype has ten or more counts. This rearrangement joins TRBV3-1 to TRBJ2-5; no firm D call. The CDR3 sequence is 13 residues long. Between the trimmed V and J ends, which lost 9 bases and 5 bases, there was a span of 16 bases. Germline lookup yields CDR1 LGHDT and CDR2 YNNKEL (reference sequence). CDR3 coding DNA: TGTGCCAGTTCGTGGGGATTGAGGGAGACCCAGTACTTC. Its translation: CASSWGLRETQYF.

This clonotype was seen at least ten times. The rearrangement uses TRBV7-3 and TRBJ2-3, with 7 bases identical to TRBD2. This CDR3 is 16 amino acids long. The germline CDR1 and CDR2 sequences are SGHTA and FQGTGA. The ends lost 0 bases at V and 2 bases at J; junction bases unmatched: 5. The CDR3 spells CASSLTGAGVTDTQYF. In DNA, the CDR3 is TGTGCCAGCAGCTTAACAGGCGCGGGGGTCACAGATACGCAGTATTTT. Together with reference TRBV7-3 and TRBJ2-3, the CDR3 gives the full variable domain: GAGVSQTPSNKVTEKGKYVELRCDPISGHTALYWYRQSLGQGPEFLIYFQGTGAADDSGLPNDRFFAVRPEGSVSTLKIQRTERGDSAVYLCASSLTGAGVTDTQYFGPGTRLTVL.

The V call is TRBV5-5, the J call TRBJ1-2, with 7 bases identical to TRBD1. The CDR3 has 13 residues. Germline CDR1 reads SGHKS; CDR2 reads YYEKEE (reference sequence). The ends lost 0 bases at V and 8 bases at J; junction bases unmatched: 4. CDR3 bases: TGTGCCAGCAGCTTGGGACAGGGACAGGGCTACACCTTC. Its protein product is CASSLGQGQGYTF.